This entry lists 23 T cell receptor beta chains sequenced from one sample in a study of T cell changes during pregnancy in multiple sclerosis. The table came from immunoSEQ multiplex PCR; TCRdb's copy has only in-frame clones and leaves some out. The data contain about 68,000 clones, about nine tenths of them singletons. This specimen consisted of peripheral blood, obtained in the third trimester of pregnancy. All receptors derive from a female donor with multiple sclerosis, enrolled in a pregnancy study.

The rearrangement uses TRBV7-2 and TRBJ1-2; D possibly corresponds to TRBD1 (6 bases). CDR1 SGHTA and CDR2 FQGNSA come from the germline V gene. This CDR3 comprises 17 residues. With 5 bases removed from V and 2 bases from J, the gap between germline ends came to 21 bases. CDR3 nucleotide sequence: TGTGCCAGCAGCCCGCCGGGGGGGCTTCGGCGGAACTATGGCTACACCTTC. It specifies CASSPPGGLRRNYGYTF.

The rearrangement joins TRBV14 to TRBJ2-1; TRBD2 matches 7 bases. The CDR3 length is 13 residues. CDR1 and CDR2 (germline): SGHDN, FVKESK. V was pared by 2 bases and J by 11 bases, with 6 bases of the junction left unmatched. DNA of the CDR3: TGTGCCAGCAGCCAAACCCCCGGGAGGCAGCAGTTCTTC. It yields the protein CASSQTPGRQQFF.

The J gene is TRBJ2-2, the V gene TRBV7-6; the D is unclear. The V and J ends lost 6 bases and 1 base respectively, with 9 bases between them. Germline V gene data show CDR1 as SGHVS and CDR2 as FNYEAQ. The CDR3 contains 14 residues. In nucleotides, the CDR3 is TGTGCCAGCAGGTCCACGGGGAACACCGGGGAGCTGTTTTTT. Its protein is CASRSTGNTGELFF. Looking up the rest from reference TRBV7-6 and TRBJ2-2 gives the full variable domain: GAGVSQSPRYKVTKRGQDVALRCDPISGHVSLYWYRQALGQGPEFLTYFNYEAQQDKSGLPNDRFSAERPEGSISTLTIQRTEQRDSAMYRCASRSTGNTGELFFGEGSRLTVL.

The rearrangement uses TRBV2 and TRBJ1-4; TRBD1 aligns across 7 bases. CDR1 and CDR2 (germline): SNHLY, FYNNEI. V shed 6 bases and J 4 bases; nucleotides not matched to a gene: 8. The CDR3 runs to 15 residues. CDR3 sequence: CASSPKDRINEKLFF. CDR3 bases: TGTGCCAGCAGCCCCAAGGACAGGATTAATGAAAAACTGTTTTTT.

The rearrangement uses TRBV5-1 and TRBJ2-7; no clear D gene. This CDR3 is 14 amino acids long. Germline loops: CDR1 SGHRS, CDR2 YFSETQ. Trimming cost V 4 bases and J 3 bases, with 14 bases left between them. Here the CDR3 DNA reads TGCGCCAGCAGCCCATGGCAGGCGATCTACGAGCAGTACTTC. Its translation: CASSPWQAIYEQYF.

The rearrangement uses TRBV29-1 and TRBJ1-2, with 9 positions matching TRBD1. CDR1 SQVTM and CDR2 ANQGSEA come from the germline V gene. The CDR3 contains 13 residues. V lost 4 bases, J lost 6 bases, and 6 bases stayed unmatched. CDR3 protein: CSVARDRENGYTF. For the CDR3, the DNA is TGCAGCGTTGCCCGGGACAGGGAAAATGGCTACACCTTC.

The chain links TRBV19 to TRBJ2-5; maybe TRBD1 (7 bases). The CDR3 consists of 16 residues. V was pared by 8 bases and J by 5 bases, with 24 bases between. The V gene's germline CDR1 is LNHDA and CDR2 SQIVND (reference sequence). The CDR3 DNA reads TGTGCCAGTCGCAACTCTCGGAGGGACAGTTTTGAGACCCAGTACTTC. Encoded protein: CASRNSRRDSFETQYF.

This clone was picked up a small number of times. The chain uses TRBV6-6 and TRBJ1-2, with TRBD1 matching over 8 bases. The CDR3 has 14 residues. CDR1 is MNHNY, CDR2 SVGAGI, per germline (reference sequence). The junction had 5 bases not matched to a gene; V was cut back by 0 bases and J by 8 bases. For the CDR3, the DNA is TGTGCCAGCAGTTACTCGTCAGGGGGCGGAGGCTACACCTTC. Amino acid sequence: CASSYSSGGGGYTF.

The J gene is TRBJ2-7, the V gene TRBV7-2; no clear D. Germline lookup yields CDR1 SGHTA and CDR2 FQGNSA. V shed 3 bases and J shed 5 bases, with 11 bases lying between them. This CDR3 is 13 amino acids long. CDR3 amino acids: CASSFSQVNEQYF. The CDR3 DNA reads as TGTGCCAGCAGCTTTAGTCAGGTCAACGAGCAGTACTTC.

CDR3 sequence: CARLIQGASTDTQYF. The CDR3 region has the DNA TGCGCCAGACTCATCCAGGGGGCTAGCACAGATACGCAGTATTTT. The rearrangement joins TRBV10-1 to TRBJ2-3, with 8 bases identical to TRBD1. From germline, CDR1 is WNHNN and CDR2 SYGVQD (reference sequence). V dropped 9 bases and J dropped 0; count of bases not matched to a gene: 8. The CDR3 covers 15 residues.

The chain combines TRBV9 with TRBJ1-1; 7 bases match TRBD1. V shed 3 bases, J shed 6 bases, and the junction held 11 bases outside the gene matches. The germline V gene encodes CDR1 SGDLS and CDR2 YYNGEE. The CDR3 totals 15 residues. Here the CDR3 reads CASSERGTDGPEAFF. DNA of the CDR3: TGTGCCAGCAGCGAACGCGGGACAGATGGCCCTGAAGCTTTCTTT.

This clone is a singleton in its sample. V usage is TRBV7-1 and J usage is TRBJ1-5; D possibly corresponds to TRBD1 (6 bases). TRBV7-1 is recorded as an ORF, its role being uncertain. The CDR3 is 24 amino acids. V dropped 2 bases and J dropped 4 bases, with 39 bases sitting between them. CDR3 sequence (DNA): TGTGCCAGCAGCTCACTAATACCGCCGGGGGGGGGCGGCAGGGATGAGTGGCAAAATCAGCCCCAGCATTTT. Amino acid sequence: CASSSLIPPGGGGRDEWQNQPQHF.

V is TRBV11-2 and J is TRBJ1-1, with D tentatively TRBD1 (5 bases). The V end lost 0 bases, the J end lost 10 bases, and 12 bases lay between the germline ends. The germline V gene encodes CDR1 SGHAT and CDR2 FQNNGV. This CDR3 spans 13 amino acids. CDR3 nucleotide sequence: TGTGCCAGCAGCTTAGAGGTTAGGAGGGGAGCTTTCTTT. It is translated as CASSLEVRRGAFF.

The V call is TRBV4-3, the J call TRBJ2-1; 8 bases agree with TRBD2. Germline V gives CDR1 LGHNA, CDR2 YSLEER. The CDR3 is 17 amino acids. V gave up 7 bases and J gave up 6 bases; unmatched junction bases: 17. Here the CDR3 DNA reads TGCGCCAGCACCGCAACTTATACTAGCGGAGTCCTCAATGAGCAGTTCTTC. Translating it yields CASTATYTSGVLNEQFF.

The chain couples TRBV5-1 to TRBJ2-7; D is perhaps TRBD1 (6 bases). From germline, CDR1 is SGHRS and CDR2 YFSETQ. The V gene lost 3 bases and the J gene lost 3 bases, with 13 bases spanning the gap. The CDR3 has 14 amino acids. CDR3 DNA sequence: TGCGCCAGCAGCTCCCGGGACACCAACTACGAGCAGTACTTC. It translates to CASSSRDTNYEQYF.

This chain connects TRBV9 to TRBJ2-3, with D possibly matching TRBD1 (5 bases). V shed 1 base and J shed 4 bases, with 10 bases lying between them. Germline-derived CDR1 and CDR2 are SGDLS and YYNGEE. The CDR3 spans 14 residues. CDR3 amino acids: CASSVTVRADTQYF. The CDR3 nucleotides read TGTGCCAGCAGCGTAACCGTCAGGGCAGATACGCAGTATTTT.

V gene TRBV5-4 combines with J gene TRBJ2-3; 10 positions match TRBD1. Germline CDR1 reads SGHNT; CDR2 reads YYREEE (reference sequence). V dropped 3 bases and J dropped 0; count of bases not matched to a gene: 4. The CDR3 loop spans 16 amino acids. The CDR3 loop reads CASSWDRGWSTDTQYF. CDR3 in DNA: TGTGCCAGCAGCTGGGACAGGGGCTGGAGCACAGATACGCAGTATTTT.

This clone has a single count. V usage is TRBV9 and J usage is TRBJ2-7; 14 nucleotides line up with TRBD2. Germline V gives CDR1 SGDLS, CDR2 YYNGEE. The V and J ends lost 3 bases and 2 bases, in that order; junction bases with no gene match: 4. The CDR3 length is 16 residues. This chain's CDR3 is CASSAAGLAGAYEQYF. CDR3 DNA sequence: TGTGCCAGCAGCGCCGCGGGACTAGCGGGAGCCTACGAGCAGTACTTC. Full variable domain (rest looked up from reference TRBV9 and TRBJ2-7): DSGVTQTPKHLITATGQRVTLRCSPRSGDLSVYWYQQSLDQGLQFLIQYYNGEERAKGNILERFSAQQFPDLHSELNLSSLELGDSALYFCASSAAGLAGAYEQYFGPGTRLTVT.

J is TRBJ2-5 and V is TRBV5-1; 9 bases fit TRBD2. There are 15 residues in the CDR3. Germline trimming cut 2 bases from V and 6 bases from J; bases unmatched to any gene: 8. Germline V gives CDR1 SGHRS, CDR2 YFSETQ. The CDR3 loop is CASSFPSGVRKTQYF. CDR3 DNA sequence: TGCGCCAGCAGCTTTCCTAGCGGGGTCCGGAAGACCCAGTACTTC. Complete variable domain (other parts from reference TRBV5-1 and TRBJ2-5): KAGVTQTPRYLIKTRGQQVTLSCSPISGHRSVSWYQQTPGQGLQFLFEYFSETQRNKGNFPGRFSGRQFSNSRSEMNVSTLELGDSALYLCASSFPSGVRKTQYFGPGTRLLVL.

The genes are TRBV6-5 and TRBJ1-1; D is undetermined. Germline CDR1 MNHEY, CDR2 SVGAGI. The CDR3 runs to 11 residues. V was trimmed by 4 bases and J by 8 bases, leaving 8 bases between them. The CDR3 DNA follows: TGTGCCAGCAGTTCGAGGTTAGAAGCTTTCTTT. Translation gives CASSSRLEAFF.

The CDR3 DNA is TGTGCCAGTTCCAGGAGGGGCACTGAAGCTTTCTTT. The encoded protein is CASSRRGTEAFF. V usage is TRBV19 and J usage is TRBJ1-1; weak D call: TRBD1 (5 bases). The CDR3 runs 12 residues. Between the trimmed V and J ends, which lost 8 bases and 4 bases, there was a span of 11 bases. CDR1 is LNHDA and CDR2 is SQIVND in the germline V gene (reference sequence).

V and J are TRBV7-9 and TRBJ2-7; 10 nucleotides align to TRBD1. V gave up 1 base and J gave up 4 bases; unmatched junction bases: 7. Germline-derived CDR1 and CDR2 are SEHNR and FQNEAQ (reference sequence). The CDR3 spans 16 residues. The CDR3 spells CASSLGLGTGVYEQYF. Written as DNA, the CDR3 is TGTGCCAGCAGCTTAGGGTTAGGGACAGGGGTATACGAGCAGTACTTC.

The rearrangement links TRBV7-6 to TRBJ1-1; the match to TRBD1 covers 10 bases. CDR1 is SGHVS and CDR2 is FNYEAQ in the germline V gene. The CDR3 totals 15 residues. V dropped 4 bases and J dropped 3; count of bases not matched to a gene: 5. CDR3 in amino acids: CASSSKGQGYTEAFF. The CDR3 DNA is TGTGCCAGCAGCTCCAAGGGACAGGGGTACACTGAAGCTTTCTTT.